This T cell receptor beta chain was sequenced for a study of blood T cell repertoires in COVID-19. This clone was recorded only once. CDR1 is SGDLS and CDR2 is YYNGEE in the germline V gene. The CDR3 loop spans 15 amino acids. The ends lost 4 bases at V and 10 bases at J; junction bases unmatched: 10. Only in-frame clones appear in the TCRdb table, and some are missing; sequencing was by immunoSEQ multiplex PCR. The sample shows about 220,000 clones, around 80% of them seen only once. The TCR comes from a woman aged 70-85 years with acute or convalescent COVID-19. The rearrangement links TRBV9 to TRBJ2-2; TRBD2 agrees at 10 bases. The sequenced sample was peripheral blood. The CDR3 sequence: CASSTLAGSSEELFF. In nucleotides, the CDR3 is TGTGCCAGCAGCACACTAGCGGGGTCATCCGAGGAGCTGTTTTTT.